This T cell receptor beta chain derives from a study of cytomegalovirus exposure and HLA in healthy donors. The data were produced by immunoSEQ multiplex PCR, yet TCRdb's version contains in-frame clones alone and is incomplete. The data show about 66,000 clones, 95% to 98% seen once. The sequenced sample consisted of PBMCs. The sequence was collected from a woman younger than 30 in good health and CMV-seropositive.

CDR3 in DNA: TGTGCCAGCAGTCTCCCCAGGCAAGACAATGAGCAGTTCTTC. This codes for CASSLPRQDNEQFF. This rearrangement joins TRBV6-1 to TRBJ2-1; no firm D call. This CDR3 is built from 14 residues. Germline CDR1 and CDR2: MNHNS and SASEGT. Trimming took off 5 bases at V and 5 bases at J, with 13 bases between the two ends.